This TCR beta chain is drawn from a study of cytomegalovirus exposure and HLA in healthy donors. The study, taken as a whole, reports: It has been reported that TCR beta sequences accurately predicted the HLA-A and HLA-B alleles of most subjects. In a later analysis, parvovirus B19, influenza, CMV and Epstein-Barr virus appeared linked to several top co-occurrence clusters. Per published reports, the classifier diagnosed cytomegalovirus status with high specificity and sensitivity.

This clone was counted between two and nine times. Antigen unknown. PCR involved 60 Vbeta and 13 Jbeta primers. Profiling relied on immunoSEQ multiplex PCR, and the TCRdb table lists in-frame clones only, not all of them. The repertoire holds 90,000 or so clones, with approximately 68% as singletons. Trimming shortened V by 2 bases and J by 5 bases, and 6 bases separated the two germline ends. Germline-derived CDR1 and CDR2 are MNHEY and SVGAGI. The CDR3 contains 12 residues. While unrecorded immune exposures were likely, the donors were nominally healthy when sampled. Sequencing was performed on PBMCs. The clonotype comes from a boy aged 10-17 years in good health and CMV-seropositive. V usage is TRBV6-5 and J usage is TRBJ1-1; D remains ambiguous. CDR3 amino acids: CASSYGQTEAFF. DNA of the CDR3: TGTGCCAGCAGTTACGGGCAGACTGAAGCTTTCTTT.